Listed here are 13 T cell receptor beta chains from one sample, sequenced in a study of identical twins. TCRdb reanalysed the 5' RACE reads using MiXCR and keeps one entry per CDR3 protein. The sample consists of some 760,000 distinct CDR3 sequences, around a sixth of them appearing once. These sequences were also reported in another study, on T cells expressing NK-cell markers.

Sequences were obtained from PBMCs. The origin of the receptors is a woman in her late teens or twenties in good health.

This clonotype was observed a few times. This rearrangement joins TRBV21-1 to TRBJ2-7; the listed D gene, TRBD2, was not tested against the DNA. TRBV21-1 is termed a pseudogene. CDR3 size: 17 residues. The CDR3: CASSKPPASEHIYEQYF. CDR3 nucleotide sequence: TGTGCCAGCAGCAAACCCCCAGCTAGCGAGCATATCTACGAGCAGTACTTC.

The chain carries TRBV5-6 and TRBJ2-3; D unresolved. The CDR3 covers 15 residues. V shed 1 base and J shed 2 bases, with 11 bases lying between them. Germline V gene sequence: CDR1 SGHDT, CDR2 YYEEEE. The CDR3 region is CASSLRSRNTDTQYF. As DNA, the CDR3 is TGTGCCAGCAGCTTGCGTAGCCGGAACACAGATACGCAGTATTTT.

This clonotype was observed a few times. The chain couples TRBV12-3 or TRBV12-4 to TRBJ2-7; TRBD1 or TRBD2 may be the D gene (5 bases each). V shed 5 bases and J shed 6 bases, with 20 bases lying between them. The length of the CDR3 is 15 residues. CDR3: CASSPNPLEGSEQYF. CDR3 in DNA: TGTGCCAGCAGTCCCAATCCCCTCGAGGGGTCCGAGCAGTACTTC.

This clonotype occurred a few times. The chain uses TRBV14 and TRBJ2-1, with D perhaps matching TRBD2 (6 bases). The germline V gene has CDR1 SGHDN and CDR2 FVKESK. Trimming left V 5 bases short and J 14 bases short, with 25 bases between. The CDR3 is 15 amino acids. The CDR3 here is CASSFHANRRDSKFF. CDR3 nucleotides: TGTGCCAGCAGCTTTCACGCCAATAGACGGGACTCGAAGTTCTTC.

This clonotype was seen at least ten times. The chain combines TRBV3-1 with TRBJ1-1; D unresolved. Trimming took 1 base from V and 4 from J, leaving 10 bases between them. The CDR3 is 14 residues long. Germline V lookup: CDR1 LGHDT, CDR2 YNNKEL (reference sequence). CDR3 in DNA: TGTGCCAGCAGCCAAGTAGCTGGTACCACTGAAGCTTTCTTT. This sequence encodes CASSQVAGTTEAFF.

This clonotype was observed a few times. This sequence joins TRBV29-1 and TRBJ2-7; D perhaps matches TRBD2 (6 bases). The CDR3 has 11 residues. Trimming took 7 bases from V and 12 from J, leaving 19 bases between them. Germline CDR1 and CDR2: SQVTM and ANQGSEA. CDR3 nucleotides: TGCAGCGCCCAAAGCGGGCGGCTTCTGTACTTC. Amino acids: CSAQSGRLLYF.

The V call is TRBV7-2, the J call TRBJ2-4, with 9 bases that match TRBD2. Trimming at V came to 5 bases and at J to 15 bases, leaving 8 bases not matched to a gene. The CDR3 spans 12 residues. Germline CDR1 SGHTA, CDR2 FQGNSA. The DNA for the CDR3 is TGTGCCAGCAGCCGAGCGGGAGGTTTCGGGTACTTC. Protein: CASSRAGGFGYF.

This clonotype was seen at least ten times. V is TRBV5-8 and J is TRBJ2-5; weak D call: TRBD2 (5 bases). The CDR3 runs to 15 residues. V lost 3 bases and J lost 2, with 14 bases in between. Germline CDR1 and CDR2: SGHTS and YDEGEE. CDR3 amino acids: CASSSGYYGQETQYF. In DNA form, the CDR3 reads TGTGCCAGCAGCTCGGGGTATTATGGGCAAGAGACCCAGTACTTC.

This chain connects TRBV11-2 to TRBJ2-2, with TRBD1 identical over 10 bases. CDR3 length: 15 residues. Germline lookup yields CDR1 SGHAT and CDR2 FQNNGV. V lost 4 bases and J lost 4; bases outside the gene matches: 3. Here the CDR3 reads CASSSDRGLTGELFF. Written as DNA, the CDR3 is TGTGCCAGCAGCTCCGACAGGGGGCTCACCGGGGAGCTGTTTTTT.

The chain combines TRBV5-1 with TRBJ2-7; the D is unclear. V shed 0 bases and J shed 3 bases, with 10 bases lying between them. The CDR3 length is 14 residues. Germline CDR1 and CDR2: SGHRS and YFSETQ. In DNA, the CDR3 is TGCGCCAGCAGCTTGGACCTTCCTTTCTACGAGCAGTACTTC. It specifies CASSLDLPFYEQYF.

There are a few counts of this clonotype. The rearrangement uses TRBV7-2 and TRBJ2-1, with TRBD2 matching over 14 bases. V lost 1 base to trimming and J lost 9 bases; unmatched junction nucleotides: 2. The germline V gene has CDR1 SGHTA and CDR2 FQGNSA. The length of the CDR3 is 15 residues. The CDR3 here is CASSLGGLAGAEQFF. The CDR3 DNA reads TGTGCCAGCAGCTTAGGGGGACTAGCGGGAGCTGAGCAGTTCTTC.

The rearrangement links TRBV5-6 to TRBJ2-7; the D call may be TRBD1 or TRBD2 (5 bases each). Germline-derived CDR1 and CDR2 are SGHDT and YYEEEE. The CDR3 length is 14 residues. Trimming cost V 2 bases and J 12 bases, with 21 bases left between them. In DNA, the CDR3 is TGTGCCAGCAGCTTCGGGACCCTAAAAGGGAGTGCGTACTTC. It yields the protein CASSFGTLKGSAYF.

The genes are TRBV20-1 and TRBJ2-5; 7 nucleotides line up with TRBD2. CDR1 is DFQATT, CDR2 SNEGSKA, per germline (reference sequence). This CDR3 comprises 13 residues. The V and J ends lost 6 bases and 5 bases, in that order; junction bases with no gene match: 9. The CDR3 DNA follows: TGCAGTGCCCCTGGGGGGGTAAAGGAGACCCAGTACTTC. Its protein product is CSAPGGVKETQYF.